Below, 3 T cell receptor beta chains from the same sample are listed, as sequenced in a study of blood T cell repertoires in COVID-19. Sequencing was performed with immunoSEQ multiplex PCR; in TCRdb, only in-frame clones are kept and a portion is missing. The table shows about 180,000 clones, with 80% to 90% occurring only once. The specimen was peripheral blood. The receptors were sampled from a man younger than 35 who had recovered from COVID-19.

This clone was recorded at least ten times. The chain couples TRBV11-2 to TRBJ2-7; perhaps TRBD1 as D (6 bases). The germline V gene has CDR1 SGHAT and CDR2 FQNNGV. This CDR3 is built from 15 residues. V was shortened by 1 base and J by 2 bases, with 12 bases between the two germline ends. In DNA, the CDR3 is TGTGCCAGCAGCTTAGTGGACAGACCTACCTACGAGCAGTACTTC. The encoded protein is CASSLVDRPTYEQYF.

The CDR3 DNA reads as TGTGCCATCAGTGAGTCCCGGACTAGCGGACCCACCGGGGAGCTGTTTTTT. Translation gives CAISESRTSGPTGELFF. The V and J genes are TRBV10-3 and TRBJ2-2; 10 bases line up with TRBD2. J was trimmed by 4 bases and V by 0 bases; bases with no gene match: 5. Looked up from germline, CDR1 is ENHRY and CDR2 is SYGVKD. This CDR3 spans 17 amino acids.

V is TRBV7-9 and J is TRBJ1-4, with TRBD1 as a possible D gene (5 bases). V was trimmed by 4 bases and J by 8 bases, leaving 11 bases between them. Germline loops: CDR1 SEHNR, CDR2 FQNEAQ (reference sequence). The CDR3 runs to 13 residues. The chain's CDR3 is CASSSGYREKLFF. For the CDR3, the DNA is TGTGCCAGCAGCTCAGGGTACCGGGAAAAACTGTTTTTT.